What follows is one T cell receptor (beta chain) and its context. The data stem from a study of OX40 agonist ivuxolimab in advanced cancers. Germline lookup yields CDR1 MNHEY and CDR2 SMNVEV (reference sequence). The CDR3 loop spans 13 amino acids. The V end lost 6 bases, the J end lost 0 bases, and 7 bases lay between the germline ends. Sampling of blood occurred at baseline, cycle 4 day 1, and cycle 7 day 1. Assay: immunoSEQ multiplex PCR; the TCRdb copy retains only in-frame clones and omits some. Of 80,000 to 100,000 clones listed, approximately 94% are singletons. The sequences come from CD4+ or CD8+ T cells sorted from blood, collected in a trial of the OX40 agonist ivuxolimab. The chain couples TRBV27 to TRBJ2-3, with D unclear. The receptor was isolated from an adult with an advanced solid tumor such as melanoma, head and neck, liver or kidney cancer. The CDR3 here is CASSLISTDTQYF. The CDR3 DNA reads TGTGCCAGCAGCCTCATTAGCACAGATACGCAGTATTTT.